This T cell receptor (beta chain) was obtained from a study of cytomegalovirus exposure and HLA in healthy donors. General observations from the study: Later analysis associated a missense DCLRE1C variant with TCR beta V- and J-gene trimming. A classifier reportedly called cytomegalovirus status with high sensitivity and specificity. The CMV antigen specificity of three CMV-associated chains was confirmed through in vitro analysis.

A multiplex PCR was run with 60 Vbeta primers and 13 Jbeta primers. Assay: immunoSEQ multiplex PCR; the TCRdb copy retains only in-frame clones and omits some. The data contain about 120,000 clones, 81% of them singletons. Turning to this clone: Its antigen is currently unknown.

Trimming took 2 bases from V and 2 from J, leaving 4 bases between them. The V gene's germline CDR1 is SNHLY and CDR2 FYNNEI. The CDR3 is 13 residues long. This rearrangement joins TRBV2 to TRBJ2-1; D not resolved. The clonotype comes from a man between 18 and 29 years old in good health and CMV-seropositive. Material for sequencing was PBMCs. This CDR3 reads CASSETAYNEQFF. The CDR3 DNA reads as TGTGCCAGCAGTGAAACAGCCTACAATGAGCAGTTCTTC.